Below, 5 T cell receptor beta chains from the same sample are listed, as sequenced in a study of blood T cell repertoires in COVID-19. Sequenced by immunoSEQ multiplex PCR; TCRdb stores in-frame clones only, minus some. Among about 140,000 clones listed, about 86% were seen once. Sequencing input: peripheral blood. These receptors were obtained from a woman in her sixties or seventies with acute or convalescent COVID-19.

The V call is TRBV6-1, the J call TRBJ1-1, with 10 bases aligning to TRBD1. V shed 4 bases, J shed 0 bases, and the junction held 14 bases outside the gene matches. Germline CDR1 and CDR2: MNHNS and SASEGT. CDR3 size: 19 residues. CDR3 in amino acids: CASSAPWDRGRGMNTEAFF. The CDR3 nucleotides are TGTGCCAGCAGTGCCCCTTGGGACAGGGGTCGTGGGATGAACACTGAAGCTTTCTTT.

This clone was detected only a few times. V gene TRBV6-5 combines with J gene TRBJ1-5; TRBD1 matches at 8 bases. Per germline, CDR1 MNHEY and CDR2 SVGAGI. The CDR3 is 14 amino acids. V lost 10 bases and J lost 5; bases outside the gene matches: 10. CDR3 sequence (DNA): TGTGCCACCTCGGGACAGGAGGTATATCAGCCCCAGCATTTT. Protein product: CATSGQEVYQPQHF.

This clone has only one observation. The rearrangement joins TRBV27 to TRBJ1-1; D is unresolved. Trimming shortened V by 3 bases and J by 4 bases, and 12 bases separated the two germline ends. The length of the CDR3 is 14 residues. CDR1 and CDR2 from the germline V gene are MNHEY and SMNVEV (reference sequence). The CDR3 nucleotides read TGTGCCAGCAGTTTGAGACCCACGGGCACTGAAGCTTTCTTT. Protein sequence: CASSLRPTGTEAFF.

This clone has just one count. The chain couples TRBV28 to TRBJ1-2; 10 nucleotides line up with TRBD1. The CDR3 contains 14 residues. Germline CDR1 and CDR2: MDHEN and SYDVKM. Trimming cost V 7 bases and J 4 bases; bases outside gene matches: 6. The CDR3 nucleotides read TGTGCCAGCACCCAGGGACAGGGGAGCTATGGCTACACCTTC. This sequence encodes CASTQGQGSYGYTF.

This rearrangement joins TRBV19 to TRBJ2-1; tentatively, D is TRBD2 (5 bases). Germline values: CDR1 LNHDA, CDR2 SQIVND (reference sequence). The length of the CDR3 is 15 residues. Trimming left V 1 base short and J 7 bases short, with 14 bases between. The CDR3: CASSIVWRALNEQFF. The CDR3 DNA sequence: TGTGCCAGTAGTATAGTATGGCGGGCCTTAAATGAGCAGTTCTTC.